This TCR beta chain originates from a study of blood T cells in healthy people across ages. The use of a sample-barcoded 5' primer and a J-beta primer mix characterized a second PCR of roughly 6 to 11 cycles. Each CDR3 protein is one row after TCRdb ran MiXCR on the 5' RACE reads. The sample includes about 640,000 distinct CDR3 sequences, approximately 50% of them seen just once. On this clonotype itself: Antigen unknown.

The CDR3 spans 14 residues. Germline V gives CDR1 SGHAT, CDR2 FQNNGV. The V gene lost 5 bases and the J gene lost 6 bases, with 14 bases spanning the gap. Total RNA, at least 6 micrograms per sample, was extracted from PBMCs. Study-level findings and limits: It was not known whether donors were CMV positive (a possible confounder of expanded clonotype changes). Per-million-T-cell TCR beta diversity fell roughly linearly with age.

The gene calls are TRBV11-2 and TRBJ2-1; a weak D match, TRBD1 (6 bases). The sample comprised blood. The TCR comes from a man aged 55 to 70 in good health. CDR3 coding DNA: TGTGCCAGCAGCACCCAACAGGGCGGCAATGAGCAGTTCTTC. It specifies CASSTQQGGNEQFF.